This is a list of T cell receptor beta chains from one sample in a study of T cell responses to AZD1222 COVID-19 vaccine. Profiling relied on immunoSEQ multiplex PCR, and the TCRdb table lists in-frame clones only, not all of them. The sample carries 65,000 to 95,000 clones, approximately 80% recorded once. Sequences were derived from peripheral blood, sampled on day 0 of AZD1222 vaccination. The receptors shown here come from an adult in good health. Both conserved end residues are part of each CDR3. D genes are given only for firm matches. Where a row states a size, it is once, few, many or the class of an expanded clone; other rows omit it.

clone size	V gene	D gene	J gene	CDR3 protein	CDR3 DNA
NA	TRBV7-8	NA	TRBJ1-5	CASSLERNQPQHF	TGTGCCAGCAGCTTAGAGAGAAATCAGCCCCAGCATTTT
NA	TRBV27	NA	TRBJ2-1	CASSLYGGNEQFF	TGTGCCAGCAGTTTATACGGGGGTAACGAGCAGTTCTTC
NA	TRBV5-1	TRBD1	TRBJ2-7	CASSLFIAGQGSYEQYF	TGCGCCAGCAGCTTGTTTATTGCGGGACAGGGGTCCTACGAGCAGTACTTC
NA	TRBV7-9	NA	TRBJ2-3	CASSLGGGRGTQYF	TGTGCCAGCAGCTTGGGGGGAGGCCGAGGTACGCAGTATTTT
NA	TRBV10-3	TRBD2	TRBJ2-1	CAISVLAEEQFF	TGTGCCATCAGTGTTCTAGCGGAAGAGCAGTTCTTC
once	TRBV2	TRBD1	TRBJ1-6	CASSRDRDSPLHF	TGTGCCAGCAGCCGGGACAGGGACTCACCCCTCCACTTT
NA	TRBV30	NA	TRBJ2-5	CAWSVGAKETQYF	TGTGCCTGGAGTGTAGGAGCTAAGGAGACCCAGTACTTC
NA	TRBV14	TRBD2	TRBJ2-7	CASKPSGSYEQYF	TGTGCCAGCAAGCCTAGCGGGAGCTACGAGCAGTACTTC
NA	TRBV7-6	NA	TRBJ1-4	CASSLEVRGNLFF	TGTGCCAGCAGCTTAGAGGTTCGGGGGAACCTGTTTTTT
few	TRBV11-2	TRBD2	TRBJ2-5	CASSSRPGGGQETQYF	TGTGCCAGCAGCTCCCGCCCCGGGGGGGGACAAGAGACCCAGTACTTC
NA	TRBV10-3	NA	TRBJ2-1	CAISVSNEQFF	TGTGCCATCAGTGTTAGTAATGAGCAGTTCTTC
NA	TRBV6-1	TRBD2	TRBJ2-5	CASSVSLAGGQGTQYF	TGTGCCAGCAGTGTGTCTCTAGCGGGGGGCCAGGGGACCCAGTACTTC
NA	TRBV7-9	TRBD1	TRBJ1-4	CASSPEGANEKLFF	TGTGCCAGCAGCCCCGAGGGGGCAAATGAAAAACTGTTTTTT
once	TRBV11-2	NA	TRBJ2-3	CASSLDRGLTDTQYF	TGTGCCAGCAGCTTAGACCGGGGGCTCACAGATACGCAGTATTTT